The rows below give T cell receptor beta chains drawn from one sample of a study of T cell responses to AZD1222 COVID-19 vaccine. The table came from immunoSEQ multiplex PCR; TCRdb's copy has only in-frame clones and leaves some out. The table has 240,000 or so clones, 90% to 95% seen once. Specimen: peripheral blood, collected on day 0 of AZD1222 vaccination. The origin of the receptors is an adult in good health. The CDR3 runs from the conserved cysteine through the conserved F or W. The D gene is left open where the match is weak. Expanded clones get a size class; other rows say once, few or many, or leave the size out.

V	size	J	D	DNA	CDR3
TRBV15	NA	TRBJ2-7	NA	TGTGCCACCAGCAGAGGGAAAAGGGGCGAGCAGTACTTC	CATSRGKRGEQYF
TRBV4-1	NA	TRBJ2-7	NA	TGCGCCAGCAGCGCCTGGGGGAAGGGGACTGGCTACGAGCAGTACTTC	CASSAWGKGTGYEQYF
TRBV2	NA	TRBJ1-2	NA	TGTGCCAGCTCGCAGGGTGTCGGTGGCTACACCTTC	CASSQGVGGYTF
TRBV10-3	NA	TRBJ2-1	TRBD2	TGTGCCATCAGTTGGACTAGCGGGGCCTACAATGAGCAGTTCTTC	CAISWTSGAYNEQFF
TRBV12-1	NA	TRBJ1-1	NA	TGTGCCAGCAGCTTTGCCACAGACTGGAGGGATGAAGCTTTCTTT	CASSFATDWRDEAFF
TRBV29-1	NA	TRBJ1-4	NA	TGCAGCGTTGCGAGGGGTTATAATGAAAAACTGTTTTTT	CSVARGYNEKLFF
TRBV5-1	NA	TRBJ1-2	TRBD1	TGCGCCAGCAGCTTAGACAGGGGAGGCTACACCTTC	CASSLDRGGYTF
TRBV7-9	NA	TRBJ2-7	TRBD2	TGTGCCAGCAGCCACCCTAGCGGGGCACCCTACGAGCAGTACTTC	CASSHPSGAPYEQYF
TRBV30	NA	TRBJ1-1	NA	TGTGCCTGGAGTGTACTAGGGACTGAAGCTTTCTTT	CAWSVLGTEAFF
TRBV20-1	NA	TRBJ2-5	NA	TGCAGTGCTAGTCAAGGGAAAGAGACCCAGTACTTC	CSASQGKETQYF
TRBV6-5	NA	TRBJ1-6	TRBD1	TGTGCCAGCAGGGGACAGGGTAATTCACCCCTCCACTTT	CASRGQGNSPLHF
TRBV28	NA	TRBJ1-2	TRBD1	TGTGCCAGCAGTTCTCCCCCTTACTTCACAGGGGGCGGGAACTATGGCTACACCTTC	CASSSPPYFTGGGNYGYTF
TRBV4-1	NA	TRBJ1-2	NA	TGCGCCAGCAGCCAAGGGTCGGGGAACTATGGCTACACCTTC	CASSQGSGNYGYTF
TRBV10-3	NA	TRBJ2-1	TRBD2	TGTGCCATCAGGTACGGGGGGGCCTCCTACAATGAGCAGTTCTTC	CAIRYGGASYNEQFF
TRBV3-1/TRBV3-2	NA	TRBJ2-5	NA	TGTGCCAGCAGCCACAGGGGAAGGGTTCAAGAGACCCAGTACTTC	CASSHRGRVQETQYF
TRBV4-1	NA	TRBJ2-4	NA	TGCGCCAGCAGCTGGCTTGTTAGGGAGGCCAAAAACATTCAGTACTTC	CASSWLVREAKNIQYF
TRBV28	few	TRBJ1-4	NA	TGTGCCAGCAGTCCCCGGGGGACCGGCGATAATGAAAAACTGTTTTTT	CASSPRGTGDNEKLFF
TRBV5-6	NA	TRBJ2-5	NA	TGTGCCAGCAGCTTGGAAACCCAAGGGACCCAGTACTTC	CASSLETQGTQYF
TRBV5-1	NA	TRBJ2-5	NA	TGCGCCAGCAGCTCAAACCCCTTCCAAGAGACCCAGTACTTC	CASSSNPFQETQYF
TRBV4-1	NA	TRBJ1-2	TRBD1	TGCGCCAGCAGCCACCCATTACAGGGGCCTAACTATGGCTACACCTTC	CASSHPLQGPNYGYTF
TRBV6-6	NA	TRBJ1-2	NA	TGTGCCAGCAGTTACCCCCGTGAGGGGCGAAGCTACACCTTC	CASSYPREGRSYTF
TRBV6-6	once	TRBJ1-1	NA	TGTGCCAGCAGCTCCGGGCTTCTGAACACTGAAGCTTTCTTT	CASSSGLLNTEAFF
TRBV28	NA	TRBJ1-5	NA	TGTGCCAGCAGACGCTCCGGGACAAGGAATCAGCCCCAGCATTTT	CASRRSGTRNQPQHF
TRBV28	NA	TRBJ2-1	NA	TGTGCCAGCAGTCTCTCCCCCGGGGTTGCCAATGAGCAGTTCTTC	CASSLSPGVANEQFF
TRBV27	NA	TRBJ2-2	TRBD1	TGTGCCAGCAGTTTACAGGGGGCAGGCGGGGAGCTGTTTTTT	CASSLQGAGGELFF
TRBV28	NA	TRBJ2-1	NA	TGTGCCAGCAGGCCAGGGACATGGGCCTACAATGAGCAGTTCTTC	CASRPGTWAYNEQFF
TRBV2	NA	TRBJ2-7	NA	TGTGCCAGCAGGAGGCACTCCGAGCAGTACTTC	CASRRHSEQYF
TRBV9	NA	TRBJ2-6	NA	TGTGCCAGCAGCGTAGGGGGGATCGGGGCCAACGTCCTGACTTTC	CASSVGGIGANVLTF
TRBV20-1	NA	TRBJ1-3	NA	TGCAGTGCTAGTCGGGGGGAATACTCTGGAAACACCATATATTTT	CSASRGEYSGNTIYF
TRBV29-1	NA	TRBJ1-1	NA	TGCAGCGGACGGAAGATCATGAACACTGAAGCTTTCTTT	CSGRKIMNTEAFF
TRBV15	NA	TRBJ1-2	NA	TGTGCCACCAGCAGAGATATGGGACACAACTATGGCTACACCTTC	CATSRDMGHNYGYTF
TRBV6-5	NA	TRBJ1-1	NA	TGTGCCAGCAGGCGAGGCCTCGGGAGGGGCACTGAAGCTTTCTTT	CASRRGLGRGTEAFF
TRBV20-1	NA	TRBJ1-6	NA	TGCAGTGCTAGCGTAGGTTCACCCCTCCACTTT	CSASVGSPLHF
TRBV10-3	NA	TRBJ1-2	TRBD1	TGTGCCATCAGTGGTGGACAGGGGGTTTCAGGCTACACCTTC	CAISGGQGVSGYTF
TRBV2	NA	TRBJ2-7	TRBD1	TGTGCCAGCCTTAGGGACAGGGGGCCCTACGAGCAGTACTTC	CASLRDRGPYEQYF
TRBV6-5	NA	TRBJ2-3	TRBD2	TGTGCCAGCAGTTACGGTAGCGGGAAGGAGGATACGCAGTATTTT	CASSYGSGKEDTQYF
TRBV5-1	NA	TRBJ1-2	NA	TGCGCCAGCAGCCTGCGGGGGGCGGAAGGCTACACCTTC	CASSLRGAEGYTF
TRBV7-9	NA	TRBJ1-4	TRBD1	TGTGCCAGCAGCAAAGGACAGGGGGGGAATGAAAAACTGTTTTTT	CASSKGQGGNEKLFF
TRBV21-1	NA	TRBJ1-2	NA	TGTGCCAGCAGCAGCCGGGACAGGGGGAATGGCTACACCTTC	CASSSRDRGNGYTF
TRBV11-2	NA	TRBJ2-1	NA	TGTGCCAGCACCCTCGACAGAACCTACAATGAGCAGTTCTTC	CASTLDRTYNEQFF